The sequence of this T cell receptor beta chain was determined in a study of T cells in Graves' hyperthyroidism and ophthalmopathy. Study background: Peripheral blood was obtained at initial diagnosis, preceding any treatment.

From germline, CDR1 is SGHTA and CDR2 FQGNSA. The V and J ends lost 4 bases and 0 bases respectively, with 8 bases between them. CDR3 length equals 14 residues. It was RNA transcripts that yielded the amplified TCR beta CDR3 regions. First-round RT-PCR with HTBI primers amplified the TCR CDR3 region. MiXCR was run by TCRdb on the multiplex PCR reads, yielding one entry per CDR3 protein. The sample lists about 620,000 distinct CDR3 sequences, 15% to 20% occurring once. This clonotype was detected ten times or more. The antigen is not known. Study outcomes and limitations: A model of 13 V-J features distinguished ophthalmopathy from stable hyperthyroidism.

This receptor was identified in a woman in her 30s with Graves' hyperthyroidism. The rearrangement uses TRBV7-2 and TRBJ2-3; TRBD2 might be the D (5 bases). The sample taken for sequencing was blood. CDR3 coding DNA: TGTGCCAGCAGCTGGGAGAGGAGCACAGATACGCAGTATTTT. Its protein product is CASSWERSTDTQYF.